This T cell receptor (beta chain) appears in the sequencing data of a study of regulatory T cells in long-lasting Graves disease. Whole-study results and caveats: Persistent cases favored TRBV28, TRBJ1-2 and TRBJ2-5. Sample size was small, which may have lowered accuracy.

Germline CDR1 reads PRHDT; CDR2 reads FYEKMQ (reference sequence). The V end lost 4 bases, the J end lost 2 bases, and 11 bases lay between the germline ends. The CDR3 loop spans 14 amino acids. This clonotype was observed at least ten times. Its cognate antigen is unknown. Time point: newly diagnosed GD, antithyroid drugs for less than 3 months. Researchers made the TCR library from RNA that was extracted from PBMCs. Assembly of TCR beta libraries relied on iRepertoire HTBI primers together with Arm-PCR of CDR3 regions. Each CDR3 protein gets one entry after TCRdb re-called the multiplex PCR reads with MiXCR. This table has about 430,000 distinct CDR3 sequences, over 12% appearing once. The sample was also reused in another study, on T cells in Graves' hyperthyroidism and ophthalmopathy. That report adds: These patients, aged 18 to 65, had recently diagnosed hyperthyroidism lasting under 2 months.

The chain combines TRBV13 with TRBJ1-2; D call uncertain. This specimen was peripheral blood mononuclear cells (PBMCs), taken at new diagnosis, from a patient treated with antithyroid drugs. This sequence originates from a woman aged 40 to 50 with Graves disease. The CDR3 here is CASSSGVSNYGYTF. CDR3 coding DNA: TGTGCCAGCAGCTCCGGGGTCTCAAACTATGGCTACACCTTC. Drawing the rest from reference TRBV13 and TRBJ1-2, the complete variable domain is AAGVIQSPRHLIKEKRETATLKCYPIPRHDTVYWYQQGPGQDPQFLISFYEKMQSDKGSIPDRFSAQQFSDYHSELNMSSLELGDSALYFCASSSGVSNYGYTFGSGTRLTVV.